This TCR beta chain came from a study of T cells in Graves' hyperthyroidism and ophthalmopathy (dated by TCRdb to between 2019 and 2020). Regarding the research as a whole: Peripheral blood was sampled at the time of initial diagnosis, prior to any treatment. To identify distinguishing TCR V-J signatures, a discovery cohort of 100 or so patients was used, comprising 43 with Graves' ophthalmopathy and about 59 with stable Graves' hyperthyroidism. Whether ophthalmopathy could be predicted prospectively was tested in an independent validation cohort made up of under 20 hyperthyroidism patients plus 17 patients who later progressed to ophthalmopathy. For training and testing, the 100 or so patients in the discovery cohort were randomly divided in a 7:3 ratio. Thyroid tissue and blood T-cell repertoires from over 5 Graves' hyperthyroidism patients were also compared in the study. Following sampling, methimazole starting at 30 mg daily was given to hyperthyroidism patients, and high-dose intravenous methylprednisolone was given to ophthalmopathy patients. The paper reports TCR Vbeta CDR3 sequencing of roughly 140 peripheral blood samples: under 45 ophthalmopathy, roughly 80 hyperthyroidism and around 17 progressor patients.

Broader findings and caveats from the paper: Ophthalmopathy was separated from stable hyperthyroidism by a 13 V-J signature model, with 85% to 90% sensitivity and about 84% specificity obtained in cross-validation and 80%/75% obtained in testing. In validation, the model predicted progression to ophthalmopathy a median of roughly 6.2 months before onset, with approximately 68% sensitivity and about 72% specificity. Most expanded thyroid clonotypes (frequency above 0.001) were also detected in blood, suggesting blood repertoires may reflect thyroid immune responses. No statistical method was used to fix the sample size in advance, and group allocation was not hidden from the investigators.

Moderately to severely active disease, a Clinical Activity Score of at least 3, a NOSPECS grade of at least 4, and a duration under 3 months were present in ophthalmopathy patients. Exclusion was applied to patients with uncontrolled infections, other autoimmune diseases, pregnancy or lactation. Clinical symptoms, serum thyroxine and TRAb, thyroid ultrasound, and orbital computed tomography formed the basis for the diagnoses. Ficoll-Paque density gradient centrifugation was used to isolate PBMCs from about 9 ml of fresh peripheral blood. Trizol reagent was used to extract total RNA, and RNA quality was then checked on an Agilent 2100 Bioanalyzer. The TCR beta CDR3 regions were amplified from the RNA transcripts. The first round of RT-PCR for the TCR CDR3 was performed with the HTBI primer set and the Qiagen OneStep RT-PCR kit. The libraries were constructed in a second round of multiplex PCR and then size-selected and purified. Paired-end sequencing of the libraries was performed with 100 bp reads on an Illumina HiSeq2000. As for the original processing: Raw data were processed with SOAPnuke, discarding reads with adapters, uncalled bases, mean Phred below 15, or no exact constant-primer or identifier match. High-quality paired reads were merged with COPE v1.2.5, and unique nucleotide sequences were defined as clonotypes. MiTCR v1.1 was used to align the clonotypes against IMGT TRBV, TRBD and TRBJ reference segments. The analysis included only V-J combinations with a frequency above 0.0001, which together covered approximately 99% of the repertoires. The TCS score was defined as F50 (clonal expansion) divided by E x V (chaos), with BLOSUM62-based TCRdist calculated between CDR3 peptides within each V-J. Welch's t-statistics and random forest reduced roughly 530 V-J features to roughly 13, which were used in a naive Bayes classifier (R e1071). In TCRdb, the public reads were trimmed at Q25 with fastp and aligned with MiXCR, with productive beta chains retained. Every distinct CDR3 protein forms one entry, paired with its most common genes and DNA. The V and J calls shown here were made by TCRdb, not taken from the authors' results. This sample holds around 690,000 distinct CDR3 sequences; 20% to 25% were observed only once. Roughly a third of the sample lies in the top ten.

On this clonotype: Its antigen is currently not known. Base qualities are not at hand, and no much larger clone is one base apart.

V has 11 bases trimmed and J has 8 bases trimmed; junction bases matching no gene number 18. Reading from cysteine to phenylalanine, the CDR3 counts 14 amino acids. Of all the DNA, just the CDR3 is kept, 42 bases in frame from base 1. The germline V gene specifies MNHEY as CDR1 and SVGEGT as CDR2. The sequencing input was blood. This receptor chain uses TRBV6-2 or TRBV6-3 and TRBJ2-7; 7 central bases correspond to TRBD1. The sequence was collected from a man in his thirties or forties with Graves' ophthalmopathy. The DNA is TGTGCCTGTCATGGGACAGTCCCTACTACGAAGCAGTACTTC. Translated, it reads CACHGTVPTTKQYF.